The sequence of this T cell receptor (beta chain) was determined in a study of blood T cell repertoires in COVID-19. Study in general: Italy, Spain and the United States were the sources of the convalescent and acute COVID-19 samples.

Authors' analysis steps: Amplified reference gene primers provided the basis for estimating nucleated cell counts. Here immunoSEQ multiplex PCR was the method, and the copy in TCRdb shows in-frame clones only, minus some. That table supplies the V and J calls and clone size; D and trimming were determined from the DNA. The table shows 240,000 or so clones, with 85% to 90% occurring only once. The CDR3 loop spans 17 amino acids. CDR1 and CDR2 (germline): LNHDA, SQIVND (reference sequence). V was clipped by 1 base and J by 5 bases; unmatched bases: 8. Participant reports of clinical history set cohort assignment. Those designated as exposed participants met a COVID-19 case within 2 weeks before study entry.

V is TRBV19 and J is TRBJ2-3; 11 bases are shared with TRBD2. The sequence came from a man in his fifties or sixties who had been exposed to COVID-19. The sequenced sample consisted of PBMCs or T cells enriched from blood (not recorded which). CDR3 residues: CASSIGLLAGVKDTQYF. The CDR3 DNA is TGTGCCAGTAGTATAGGTCTACTAGCGGGAGTGAAAGATACGCAGTATTTT.